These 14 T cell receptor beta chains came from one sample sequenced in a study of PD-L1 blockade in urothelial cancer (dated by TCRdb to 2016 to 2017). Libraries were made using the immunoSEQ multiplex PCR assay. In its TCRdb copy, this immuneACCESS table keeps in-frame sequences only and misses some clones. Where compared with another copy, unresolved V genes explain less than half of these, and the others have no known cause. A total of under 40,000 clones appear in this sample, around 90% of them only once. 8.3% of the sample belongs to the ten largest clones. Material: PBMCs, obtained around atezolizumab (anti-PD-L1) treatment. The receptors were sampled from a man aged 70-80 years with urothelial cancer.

CDR3 protein: CASSSTERADQPQHF. The CDR3 nucleotides are TGTGCCAGCAGCTCTACGGAGAGAGCGGATCAGCCCCAGCATTTT. V and J are TRBV5-8 and TRBJ1-5; no clear D. Looked up from germline, CDR1 is SGHTS and CDR2 is YDEGEE. The CDR3 has 15 amino acids. V lost 3 bases and J 5 bases, leaving 15 bases between the germline ends.

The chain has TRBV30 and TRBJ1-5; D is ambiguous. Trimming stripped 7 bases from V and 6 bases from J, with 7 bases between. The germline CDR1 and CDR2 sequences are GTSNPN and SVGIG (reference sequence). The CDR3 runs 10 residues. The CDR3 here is CASPRQPQHF. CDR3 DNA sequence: TGTGCCTCCCCGCGTCAGCCCCAGCATTTT.

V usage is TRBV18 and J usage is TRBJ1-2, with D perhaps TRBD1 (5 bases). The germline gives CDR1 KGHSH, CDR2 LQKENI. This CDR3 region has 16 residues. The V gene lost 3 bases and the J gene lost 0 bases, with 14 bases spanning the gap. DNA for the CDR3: TGTGCCAGCTCACCTGGGGAACAGGAGCCTAACTATGGCTACACCTTC. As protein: CASSPGEQEPNYGYTF. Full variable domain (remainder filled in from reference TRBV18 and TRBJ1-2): NAGVMQNPRHLVRRRGQEARLRCSPMKGHSHVYWYRQLPEEGLKFMVYLQKENIIDESGMPKERFSAEFPKEGPSILRIQQVVRGDSAAYFCASSPGEQEPNYGYTFGSGTRLTVV.

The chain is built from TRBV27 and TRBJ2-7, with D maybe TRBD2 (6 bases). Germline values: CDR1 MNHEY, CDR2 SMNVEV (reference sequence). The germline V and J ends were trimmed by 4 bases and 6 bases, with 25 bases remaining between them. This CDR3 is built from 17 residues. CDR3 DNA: TGTGCCAGCAGTTCACACATTAGCGGCCCCATACGGGGCGAGCAGTACTTC. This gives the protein CASSSHISGPIRGEQYF.

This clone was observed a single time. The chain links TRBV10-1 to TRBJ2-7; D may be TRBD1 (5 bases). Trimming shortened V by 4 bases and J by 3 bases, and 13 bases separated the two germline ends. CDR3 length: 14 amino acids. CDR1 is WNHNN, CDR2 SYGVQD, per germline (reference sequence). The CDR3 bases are TGCGCCAGCAGTGCGGACATTACTGGCTACGAGCAGTACTTC. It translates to CASSADITGYEQYF.

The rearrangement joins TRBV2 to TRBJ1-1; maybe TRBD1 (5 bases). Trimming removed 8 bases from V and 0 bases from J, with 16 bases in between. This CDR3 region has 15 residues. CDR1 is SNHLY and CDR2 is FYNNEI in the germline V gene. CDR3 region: CASLTGGIMNTEAFF. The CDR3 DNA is TGTGCCAGCCTTACGGGGGGAATAATGAACACTGAAGCTTTCTTT.

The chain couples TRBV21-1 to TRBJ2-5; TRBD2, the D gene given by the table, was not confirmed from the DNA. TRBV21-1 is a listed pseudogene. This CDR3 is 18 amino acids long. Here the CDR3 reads CASSPPRRLAGGPETQYF. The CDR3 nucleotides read TGTGCCAGCAGCCCACCGCGTCGACTAGCGGGAGGGCCTGAGACCCAGTACTTC.

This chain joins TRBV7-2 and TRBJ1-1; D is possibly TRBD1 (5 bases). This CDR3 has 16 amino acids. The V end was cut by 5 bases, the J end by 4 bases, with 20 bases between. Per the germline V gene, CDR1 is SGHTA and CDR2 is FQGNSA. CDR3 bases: TGTGCCAGCAGCCCCCTAGGGCGGGGAAGGGGCACTGAAGCTTTCTTT. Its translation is CASSPLGRGRGTEAFF.

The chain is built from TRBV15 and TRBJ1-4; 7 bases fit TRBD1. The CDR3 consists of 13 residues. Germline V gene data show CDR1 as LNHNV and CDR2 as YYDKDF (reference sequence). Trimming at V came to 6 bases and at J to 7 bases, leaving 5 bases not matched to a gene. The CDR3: CATRTGDGEKLFF. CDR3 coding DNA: TGTGCCACCAGAACAGGGGATGGTGAAAAACTGTTTTTT.

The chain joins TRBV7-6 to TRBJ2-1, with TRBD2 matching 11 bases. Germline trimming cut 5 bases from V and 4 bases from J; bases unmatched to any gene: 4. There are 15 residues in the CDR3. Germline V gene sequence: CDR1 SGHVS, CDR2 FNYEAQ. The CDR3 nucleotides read TGTGCCAGCAGCGCCGGGACTAGCGGTTACAATGAGCAGTTCTTC. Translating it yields CASSAGTSGYNEQFF.

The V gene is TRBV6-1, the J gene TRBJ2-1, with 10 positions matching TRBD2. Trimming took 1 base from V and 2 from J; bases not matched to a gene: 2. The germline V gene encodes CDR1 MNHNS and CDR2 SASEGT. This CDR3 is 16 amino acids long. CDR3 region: CASSEGSGRPYNEQFF. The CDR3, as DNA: TGTGCCAGCAGTGAAGGTAGCGGGAGGCCCTACAATGAGCAGTTCTTC.

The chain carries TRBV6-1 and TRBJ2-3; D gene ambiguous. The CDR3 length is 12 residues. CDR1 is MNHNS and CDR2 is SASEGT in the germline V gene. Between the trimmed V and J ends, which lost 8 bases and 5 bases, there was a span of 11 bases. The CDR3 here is CASAHSGDTQYF. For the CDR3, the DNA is TGTGCCAGCGCCCACTCAGGAGATACGCAGTATTTT.

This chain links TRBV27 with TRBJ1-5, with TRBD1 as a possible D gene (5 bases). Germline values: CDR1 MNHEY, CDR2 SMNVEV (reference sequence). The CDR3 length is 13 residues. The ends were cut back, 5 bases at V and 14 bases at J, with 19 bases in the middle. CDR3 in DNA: TGTGCCAGCAGTCCCACGGGACTCCGACCTAAGCATTTT. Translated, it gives CASSPTGLRPKHF.

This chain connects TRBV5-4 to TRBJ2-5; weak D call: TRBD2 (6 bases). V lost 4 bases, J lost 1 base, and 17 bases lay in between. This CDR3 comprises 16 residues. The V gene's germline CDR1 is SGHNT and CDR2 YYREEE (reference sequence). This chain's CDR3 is CASSNQYRDSQETQYF. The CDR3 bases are TGTGCCAGCAGCAACCAATACCGGGACTCCCAAGAGACCCAGTACTTC.